The 17 T cell receptor beta chains below all came from one sample that was sequenced in a study of blood T cell repertoires in COVID-19. The table came from immunoSEQ multiplex PCR; TCRdb's copy has only in-frame clones and leaves some out. Here the sample spans approximately 110,000 clones, 82% being singletons. Sequencing used peripheral blood. The origin of the receptors is a man between 65 and 85 years old with acute or convalescent COVID-19.

V is TRBV5-1 and J is TRBJ2-2, with unresolved D. Germline V gene lookup returns CDR1 SGHRS and CDR2 YFSETQ. With 2 bases removed from V and 1 base from J, the gap between germline ends came to 9 bases. The CDR3 has 15 amino acids. The CDR3 here is CASSLNLGNTGELFF. The CDR3 nucleotides are TGCGCCAGCAGCTTAAATCTCGGGAACACCGGGGAGCTGTTTTTT.

The chain has TRBV11-2 and TRBJ1-2; D not certain. CDR1 SGHAT and CDR2 FQNNGV come from the germline V gene. V lost 0 bases to trimming and J lost 7 bases, with 21 bases between them. The CDR3 loop spans 17 amino acids. The CDR3 spells CASSLDLFLAGSGGYTF. CDR3 nucleotides: TGTGCCAGCAGCTTAGATCTCTTTCTAGCTGGCTCCGGTGGCTACACCTTC.

The rearrangement uses TRBV28 and TRBJ1-2, with TRBD1 as a possible D gene (6 bases). This CDR3 has 13 residues. Germline V gene lookup returns CDR1 MDHEN and CDR2 SYDVKM. V lost 5 bases and J 4 bases, leaving 11 bases between the germline ends. The CDR3 DNA is TGTGCCAGCAGTCGTACAGGGCTCTATGGCTACACCTTC. Protein product: CASSRTGLYGYTF.

This sequence joins TRBV5-1 and TRBJ2-6; possible D gene TRBD2, 5 bases. Germline-derived CDR1 and CDR2 are SGHRS and YFSETQ. The CDR3 has 15 amino acids. Trimming took 4 bases from V and 0 from J, leaving 8 bases between them. The CDR3 nucleotides read TGCGCCAGCAGCGCCGCGGGCTCTGGGGCCAACGTCCTGACTTTC. It yields the protein CASSAAGSGANVLTF.

This clone appeared once. The chain employs TRBV18 and TRBJ2-1; D may be TRBD2 (5 bases). Trimming removed 3 bases from V and 1 base from J, with 10 bases in between. This CDR3 has 15 residues. Per the germline V gene, CDR1 is KGHSH and CDR2 is LQKENI. The DNA of the CDR3 is TGTGCCAGCTCACCCCAAGGCGGGTCCTACAATGAGCAGTTCTTC. Its translation: CASSPQGGSYNEQFF. Using reference TRBV18 and TRBJ2-1 for the parts outside the CDR3, the full variable domain is NAGVMQNPRHLVRRRGQEARLRCSPMKGHSHVYWYRQLPEEGLKFMVYLQKENIIDESGMPKERFSAEFPKEGPSILRIQQVVRGDSAAYFCASSPQGGSYNEQFFGPGTRLTVL.

The genes are TRBV2 and TRBJ1-5, with TRBD1 identical over 9 bases. There are 14 residues in the CDR3. Trimming took 6 bases from V and 6 from J; bases not matched to a gene: 6. CDR1 SNHLY and CDR2 FYNNEI come from the germline V gene. The CDR3 DNA reads as TGTGCCAGCAGCCCTGACAGGGGGAGTCAGCCCCAGCATTTT. Its protein product is CASSPDRGSQPQHF.

This rearrangement joins TRBV20-1 to TRBJ2-1; the match to TRBD1 covers 10 bases. CDR1 and CDR2 (germline): DFQATT, SNEGSKA (reference sequence). V trimming: 3 bases; J trimming: 7 bases; junction bases outside the gene matches: 12. The CDR3 covers 16 residues. CDR3 DNA: TGCAGTGCTAGTCTTATCGGACAGGGGGTGCTGAATGAGCAGTTCTTC. This codes for CSASLIGQGVLNEQFF.

The gene calls are TRBV7-3 and TRBJ2-5; 7 bases map to TRBD2. In germline, CDR1 is SGHTA, CDR2 FQGTGA. After removal of 4 bases from V and 5 bases from J, the junction contained 10 bases not matched to a gene. This CDR3 comprises 15 residues. The CDR3 sequence is CASSSGPAGRETQYF. CDR3 sequence (DNA): TGTGCCAGCAGCTCAGGGCCAGCGGGAAGGGAGACCCAGTACTTC.

The J gene is TRBJ1-2, the V gene TRBV2; weak D call: TRBD1 (5 bases). In germline, CDR1 is SNHLY, CDR2 FYNNEI. The CDR3 length is 14 residues. The ends were cut back, 3 bases at V and 4 bases at J, with 12 bases in the middle. CDR3 nucleotides: TGTGCCAGCAGTGAGCAGGGAGGGGTCTATGGCTACACCTTC. It codes for CASSEQGGVYGYTF.

The chain is built from TRBV28 and TRBJ2-1, with 12 bases aligning to TRBD2. The V and J ends lost 2 bases and 4 bases, in that order; junction bases with no gene match: 6. From germline, CDR1 is MDHEN and CDR2 SYDVKM. CDR3 size: 17 residues. CDR3 loop: CASSLRFGTSGYNEQFF. The CDR3 DNA reads TGTGCCAGCAGTTTAAGGTTCGGGACTAGCGGGTACAATGAGCAGTTCTTC.

The chain combines TRBV24-1 with TRBJ2-5, with TRBD2 matching over 7 bases. The J segment lost 1 base and the V segment lost 5 bases, leaving 6 bases of the junction unmatched. The CDR3 is 15 amino acids. CDR1 is KGHDR and CDR2 is SFDVKD in the germline V gene. Here the CDR3 DNA reads TGTGCCACCAGTGTTTGGGGCGGGGGCCAAGAGACCCAGTACTTC. Residues: CATSVWGGGQETQYF.

This chain links TRBV10-3 with TRBJ2-1, with 10 bases lining up with TRBD2. CDR3 length: 14 residues. V lost 11 bases and J lost 3; bases outside the gene matches: 7. Germline V CDR1 and CDR2: ENHRY, SYGVKD. This CDR3 is CASTGTSDYNEQFF. CDR3 nucleotide sequence: TGTGCCTCGACCGGGACTAGCGACTACAATGAGCAGTTCTTC.

The chain links TRBV24-1 to TRBJ2-5, with D possibly TRBD1 on 6 matching bases. CDR3 length: 14 residues. Trimming removed 4 bases from V and 3 bases from J, with 11 bases in between. Per the germline V gene, CDR1 is KGHDR and CDR2 is SFDVKD. The CDR3 reads CATSDWGHEETQYF. In DNA form, the CDR3 reads TGTGCCACCAGTGACTGGGGACACGAAGAGACCCAGTACTTC.

The CDR3 DNA follows: TGTGCCTGGAGTGTACGGGTTCTACGGGGGACCGGGGAGCTGTTTTTT. As protein: CAWSVRVLRGTGELFF. The chain joins TRBV30 to TRBJ2-2; D perhaps matches TRBD2 (6 bases). CDR1 is GTSNPN, CDR2 SVGIG, per germline (reference sequence). The V end lost 0 bases, the J end lost 5 bases, and 16 bases lay between the germline ends. The length of the CDR3 is 16 residues.

The chain couples TRBV2 to TRBJ1-2, with 10 bases lining up with TRBD1. The V gene end was trimmed by 4 bases and the J gene end by 4 bases; junction bases not matched to a gene: 3. This CDR3 is built from 14 residues. In germline, CDR1 is SNHLY, CDR2 FYNNEI. DNA of the CDR3: TGTGCCAGCAGTGTCGGGACAGGGGCCTATGGCTACACCTTC. Amino acids: CASSVGTGAYGYTF.

CDR3 sequence reads: CAISDQAAEAFF. The CDR3 nucleotides are TGTGCCATCAGTGACCAAGCTGCTGAAGCTTTCTTT. The chain employs TRBV10-3 and TRBJ1-1; D gene uncertain. Looked up from germline, CDR1 is ENHRY and CDR2 is SYGVKD. V lost 3 bases and J lost 6, with 8 bases in between. The CDR3 has 12 residues.

V usage is TRBV29-1 and J usage is TRBJ2-7; 12 positions agree with TRBD1. The CDR3 has 15 residues. Trimming took 6 bases from V and 5 from J; bases not matched to a gene: 11. Germline V gene data show CDR1 as SQVTM and CDR2 as ANQGSEA. The CDR3, as DNA: TGCAGCGTCGCGCGCCGGGACAGGGGGCATCACGAGCAGTACTTC. Translating it yields CSVARRDRGHHEQYF.